These 20 T cell receptor beta chains were sequenced from one sample in a study of cytomegalovirus exposure and HLA in healthy donors. The PCR had 60 Vbeta and 13 Jbeta primers. Assay: immunoSEQ multiplex PCR; the TCRdb copy retains only in-frame clones and omits some. This sample has approximately 190,000 clones, with about 80% found just once. Source material: PBMCs. These receptors were obtained from a woman aged 50 to 65 in good health and CMV-seropositive.

CDR3 DNA sequence: TGTGCCAGCAGCGTAGACAGGGGGCATGGTGAGCAGTACTTC. Translating gives CASSVDRGHGEQYF. The rearrangement joins TRBV9 to TRBJ2-7, with 9 bases that match TRBD1. This CDR3 is built from 14 residues. Trimming removed 0 bases from V and 7 bases from J; junction bases left unmatched: 5. The germline V gene has CDR1 SGDLS and CDR2 YYNGEE.

Concerning this clone: One junction end does not reproduce the germline sequence, and a read error may be involved. The chain couples TRBV5-1 to TRBJ2-7; 7 bases fit TRBD1. This CDR3 comprises 14 residues. CDR1 is SGHRS and CDR2 is YFSETQ in the germline V gene. Written as DNA, the CDR3 is TGTGCCAGCAGCTTCCAACAGGGGAACTACGAGCAGTACTTC. It codes for CASSFQQGNYEQYF. Drawing the rest from reference TRBV5-1 and TRBJ2-7, the complete variable domain is KAGVTQTPRYLIKTRGQQVTLSCSPISGHRSVSWYQQTPGQGLQFLFEYFSETQRNKGNFPGRFSGRQFSNSRSEMNVSTLELGDSALYLCASSFQQGNYEQYFGPGTRLTVT.

This clone turned up a few times. The genes are TRBV28 and TRBJ2-7, with 7 bases lining up with TRBD1. CDR1 MDHEN and CDR2 SYDVKM come from the germline V gene. Trimming at V came to 4 bases and at J to 5 bases, leaving 11 bases not matched to a gene. CDR3 length equals 15 residues. The CDR3, as DNA: TGTGCCAGCAGTTCACGGGCGCTAGGGGGCAACGAGCAGTACTTC. Protein sequence: CASSSRALGGNEQYF.

V and J are TRBV9 and TRBJ2-5; 8 bases fit TRBD2. V lost 3 bases and J lost 4; bases outside the gene matches: 8. This CDR3 is 15 amino acids long. Germline V CDR1 and CDR2: SGDLS, YYNGEE. CDR3 protein: CASSARGGVRETQYF. The CDR3 nucleotides read TGTGCCAGCAGCGCTCGGGGGGGCGTCCGAGAGACCCAGTACTTC.

The J gene is TRBJ1-4, the V gene TRBV15; 9 bases fit TRBD1. This CDR3 is built from 17 residues. Germline loops: CDR1 LNHNV, CDR2 YYDKDF (reference sequence). With V trimmed by 0 bases and J by 5 bases, 7 bases remained unmatched. CDR3 DNA: TGTGCCACCAGCAGAGATCCTCCGGGACAGGGAAATGAAAAACTGTTTTTT. Protein product: CATSRDPPGQGNEKLFF.

This clone was picked up one time. The chain carries TRBV5-1 and TRBJ2-3; 9 bases map to TRBD2. This CDR3 is built from 15 residues. The junction had 7 bases not matched to a gene; V was cut back by 5 bases and J by 3 bases. Germline lookup yields CDR1 SGHRS and CDR2 YFSETQ. The CDR3 region has the DNA TGCGCCAGCAGTAAAAGCGGGGGGAGAACAGATACGCAGTATTTT. Translated: CASSKSGGRTDTQYF.

The chain links TRBV12-2 to TRBJ2-5; no check of the table's D call, TRBD2, against the DNA was made. TRBV12-2 is noted as a pseudogene. This CDR3 contains 15 residues. CDR3 in amino acids: CASRLARVAQETQYF. DNA of the CDR3: TGTGCAAGTCGCTTAGCAAGAGTAGCACAAGAGACCCAGTACTTC.

This rearrangement joins TRBV6-5 to TRBJ2-5, with D perhaps matching TRBD1 (6 bases). Per the germline V gene, CDR1 is MNHEY and CDR2 is SVGAGI. V was pared by 5 bases and J by 4 bases, with 14 bases between. This CDR3 contains 14 residues. CDR3 DNA sequence: TGTGCCAGCAGTGAGGGCCGAGGGGGAGAGACCCAGTACTTC. This translates into CASSEGRGGETQYF.

This chain uses TRBV5-1 with TRBJ2-3; TRBD2 agrees at 10 bases. V lost 7 bases to trimming and J lost 2 bases; unmatched junction nucleotides: 4. This CDR3 contains 14 residues. The V gene's germline CDR1 is SGHRS and CDR2 YFSETQ. The CDR3, as DNA: TGCGCCAGCTATAGCGGGGGGACCACAGATACGCAGTATTTT. Translated: CASYSGGTTDTQYF.

This chain connects TRBV10-3 to TRBJ2-2; D perhaps matches TRBD2 (5 bases). Between the trimmed V and J ends, which lost 2 bases and 1 base, there was a span of 11 bases. This CDR3 spans 16 amino acids. Per germline, CDR1 ENHRY and CDR2 SYGVKD. The CDR3 nucleotides read TGTGCCATCAGTGAGGGTGGACTTATGAACACCGGGGAGCTGTTTTTT. It specifies CAISEGGLMNTGELFF.

The chain links TRBV28 to TRBJ2-4; 13 bases line up with TRBD2. The CDR3 has 19 amino acids. Germline V gives CDR1 MDHEN, CDR2 SYDVKM. V lost 4 bases and J lost 0; bases outside the gene matches: 9. The DNA for the CDR3 is TGTGCCAGCAGTTCGGAGCCGGGACTAGCGGGACTAGCCAAAAACATTCAGTACTTC. As protein: CASSSEPGLAGLAKNIQYF.

To note about this clone: The junction departs from the called germline gene at one end, perhaps through a read error. This chain uses TRBV5-4 with TRBJ1-1, with TRBD1 as a possible D gene (5 bases). The CDR3 covers 16 residues. Germline CDR1 and CDR2: SGHNT and YYREEE (reference sequence). DNA for the CDR3: TGCGCCAGCAGCCAAGATCAGGGAAGGAGGAACACTGAAGCTTTCTTT. Its protein product is CASSQDQGRRNTEAFF.

The sample holds one count of this clone. The V gene is TRBV5-1, the J gene TRBJ2-1; D is possibly TRBD2 (5 bases). Looked up from germline, CDR1 is SGHRS and CDR2 is YFSETQ. V dropped 2 bases and J dropped 5 bases, with 11 bases sitting between them. The CDR3 consists of 14 residues. This CDR3 reads CASSLADPNNEQFF. In DNA form, the CDR3 reads TGCGCCAGCAGCTTAGCGGACCCTAACAATGAGCAGTTCTTC.

In regard to this clone: Relative to the germline gene, one junction end is altered; a read error may explain this. The chain carries TRBV4-1 and TRBJ2-5; 9 nucleotides line up with TRBD2. CDR1 MGHRA and CDR2 YSYEKL come from the germline V gene. The CDR3 has 15 residues. The CDR3: CASSRSQRGEETQYF. The CDR3 nucleotides are TGTGCCAGCAGCCGTTCGCAGCGGGGGGAAGAGACCCAGTACTTC.

V usage is TRBV28 and J usage is TRBJ2-4; possible D gene TRBD1, 7 bases. Germline V lookup: CDR1 MDHEN, CDR2 SYDVKM. Trimming took 8 bases from V and 12 from J, leaving 23 bases between them. The CDR3 sequence is 14 residues long. CDR3 in amino acids: CASARDSGLLAQYF. The CDR3 DNA reads as TGTGCCAGCGCCCGGGACAGCGGGCTGTTGGCTCAGTACTTC.

The rearrangement uses TRBV7-8 and TRBJ1-5; D is undetermined. Germline assignment: CDR1 SGHVS and CDR2 FQNEAQ. Trimming removed 6 bases from V and 4 bases from J, with 7 bases in between. The CDR3 runs 12 residues. The CDR3 DNA follows: TGTGCCAGCAGTCCACTGAATCAGCCCCAGCATTTT. Translation gives CASSPLNQPQHF.

CDR3 protein: CATSRDWGQGGNYGYTF. CDR3 sequence (DNA): TGTGCCACCAGCAGAGATTGGGGGCAGGGGGGTAACTATGGCTACACCTTC. This sequence joins TRBV15 and TRBJ1-2; 7 positions agree with TRBD1. CDR1 is LNHNV, CDR2 YYDKDF, per germline (reference sequence). This CDR3 has 17 residues. The ends lost 0 bases at V and 1 base at J; junction bases unmatched: 8.

The rearrangement links TRBV5-4 to TRBJ2-2, with 7 bases fitting TRBD1. The V gene end was trimmed by 7 bases and the J gene end by 4 bases; junction bases not matched to a gene: 10. CDR1 and CDR2 (germline): SGHNT, YYREEE (reference sequence). The CDR3 spans 15 residues. The CDR3 DNA is TGTGCCAGCGGCTCGACAGGGAGCGGCACCGGGGAGCTGTTTTTT. Translated: CASGSTGSGTGELFF.

The chain combines TRBV7-9 with TRBJ1-5; tentatively, D is TRBD1 (5 bases). Trimming removed 5 bases at V and 4 bases at J, with 18 bases between. Germline V CDR1 and CDR2: SEHNR, FQNEAQ (reference sequence). The CDR3 is made up of 16 amino acids. The CDR3 loop is CASSPPSAGPNQPQHF. The CDR3, as DNA: TGTGCCAGCAGCCCCCCCAGCGCAGGGCCGAATCAGCCCCAGCATTTT.

This clone was seen only a few times. The CDR3: CASMRGGGETQYF. The DNA of the CDR3 is TGTGCCAGCATGCGGGGGGGCGGGGAGACCCAGTACTTC. V usage is TRBV5-3 and J usage is TRBJ2-5; 9 bases line up with TRBD2. TRBV5-3 is annotated as an ORF whose role is uncertain. The CDR3 spans 13 residues. The V segment lost 8 bases and the J segment 5 bases; nucleotides outside the gene matches: 7.